This is a list of T cell receptor beta chains from one sample in a study of blood T cell repertoires in COVID-19. TCRdb's copy holds only in-frame clones and misses some; the assay was immunoSEQ multiplex PCR. The sample yields around 190,000 clones, 75% to 90% seen once. The specimen sequenced was peripheral blood. The receptors were gathered from a woman aged 55-75 years with acute or convalescent COVID-19. CDR3s include the opening cysteine and the closing phenylalanine or tryptophan. Each record gives: V gene, J gene, clone size, D gene, CDR3 length, CDR3 DNA, CDR3 protein. D genes are given only for firm matches. Some rows mark clone size as missing; the rest say once, few, many or name a class of expanded clone.

v_gene: TRBV7-8
j_gene: TRBJ2-5
abundance: .
d_gene: .
len: 14
CDR3nt: TGTGCCAGCAGCTTAGGTGGGGGCAAAGAGACCCAGTACTTC
CDR3aa: CASSLGGGKETQYF

v_gene: TRBV6-5
j_gene: TRBJ1-2
abundance: once
d_gene: .
len: 14
CDR3nt: TGTGCCAGCAGTCTCACCCAGGGTACCTATGGCTACACCTTC
CDR3aa: CASSLTQGTYGYTF

v_gene: TRBV5-1
j_gene: TRBJ2-1
abundance: once
d_gene: .
len: 14
CDR3nt: TGCGCCAGCAGCGAGGCGGGCTCCTACAATGAGCAGTTCTTC
CDR3aa: CASSEAGSYNEQFF

v_gene: TRBV30
j_gene: TRBJ1-1
abundance: .
d_gene: .
len: 14
CDR3nt: TGTGCCTGGAGTGTACAGGGAAGGAACACTGAAGCTTTCTTT
CDR3aa: CAWSVQGRNTEAFF

v_gene: TRBV27
j_gene: TRBJ1-5
abundance: .
d_gene: .
len: 14
CDR3nt: TGTGCCAGCAGGGACCAGGCGGGGGTACAGCCCCAGCATTTT
CDR3aa: CASRDQAGVQPQHF

v_gene: TRBV9
j_gene: TRBJ1-1
abundance: .
d_gene: .
len: 13
CDR3nt: TGTGCCAGCAGCCCCCAGATGGGGACAGAAGCTTTCTTT
CDR3aa: CASSPQMGTEAFF

v_gene: TRBV19
j_gene: TRBJ2-3
abundance: .
d_gene: .
len: 13
CDR3nt: TGTGCCAGTAGTATGGCCGCCACAGATACGCAGTATTTT
CDR3aa: CASSMAATDTQYF

v_gene: TRBV18
j_gene: TRBJ2-1
abundance: .
d_gene: TRBD2
len: 13
CDR3nt: TGTGCCAGCTCATCGCCGGGAGGGAATGAGCAGTTCTTC
CDR3aa: CASSSPGGNEQFF

v_gene: TRBV28
j_gene: TRBJ1-1
abundance: .
d_gene: .
len: 14
CDR3nt: TGTGCCAGCAGTTTGGCGGCGGGGCTGGGTGAAGCTTTCTTT
CDR3aa: CASSLAAGLGEAFF

v_gene: TRBV18
j_gene: TRBJ1-5
abundance: .
d_gene: .
len: 15
CDR3nt: TGTGCCAGCTCACCAATTGGGGGGGACAATCAGCCCCAGCATTTT
CDR3aa: CASSPIGGDNQPQHF

v_gene: TRBV27
j_gene: TRBJ2-1
abundance: .
d_gene: TRBD2
len: 18
CDR3nt: TGTGCCAGCAGTCCATACGAACGACTAGCGGGGCCATACAATGAGCAGTTCTTC
CDR3aa: CASSPYERLAGPYNEQFF

v_gene: TRBV30
j_gene: TRBJ1-2
abundance: .
d_gene: .
len: 13
CDR3nt: TGTGCCTGGAGTGTAAGCCAGGTTTATGGCTACACCTTC
CDR3aa: CAWSVSQVYGYTF

v_gene: TRBV4-1
j_gene: TRBJ2-2
abundance: .
d_gene: .
len: 15
CDR3nt: TGCGCCACACGGTTGACTGGGGCTAACACCGGGGAGCTGTTTTTT
CDR3aa: CATRLTGANTGELFF

v_gene: TRBV6-5
j_gene: TRBJ1-1
abundance: .
d_gene: TRBD1
len: 14
CDR3nt: TGTGCCAGCAGTATCCACACAGGGGGCACTGAAGCTTTCTTT
CDR3aa: CASSIHTGGTEAFF

v_gene: TRBV4-2
j_gene: TRBJ2-2
abundance: .
d_gene: TRBD1
len: 12
CDR3nt: TGTGCCAGCAGCCTCGACAGGGAGAAGCTGTTTTTT
CDR3aa: CASSLDREKLFF

v_gene: TRBV3-1/TRBV3-2
j_gene: TRBJ1-6
abundance: .
d_gene: .
len: 13
CDR3nt: TGTGCCAGCAGCCAGGGGGGTAATTCACCCCTCCACTTT
CDR3aa: CASSQGGNSPLHF

v_gene: TRBV5-1
j_gene: TRBJ2-3
abundance: .
d_gene: .
len: 12
CDR3nt: TGCGCCAGCAGCCCCCAGGCAGATACGCAGTATTTT
CDR3aa: CASSPQADTQYF

v_gene: TRBV9
j_gene: TRBJ2-2
abundance: .
d_gene: TRBD2
len: 16
CDR3nt: TGTGCCAGCAGCGTTGAGGCTAGCGGTAACACCGGGGAGCTGTTTTTT
CDR3aa: CASSVEASGNTGELFF

v_gene: TRBV12-3/TRBV12-4
j_gene: TRBJ1-1
abundance: .
d_gene: TRBD1
len: 12
CDR3nt: TGTGCCAGCAGTGCGGACAGGGGACAAGCTTTCTTT
CDR3aa: CASSADRGQAFF